This T cell receptor beta chain was identified in a study of cytomegalovirus exposure and HLA in healthy donors. Whole-study context: An early data release held some 85 million unique TCRs from HLA-typed donors.

Broader study findings: Exclusion applied to some V segments, including TRBV6-2 and TRBV6-3, as they were indistinguishable. A later analysis linked a missense DCLRE1C variant to TCR beta V- and J-gene trimming.

Use of 60 Vbeta and 13 Jbeta primers characterized the PCR. Per the original methods: As a later analysis found, there were 70 million to 100 million unique TCR beta chains, of which some 9.9 million were shared. Clones were sequenced by immunoSEQ multiplex PCR, and TCRdb holds only the in-frame ones, with some missing. V and J calls plus clone size are reproduced from that table; the DNA served to infer D and trimming. The sample records some 83,000 clones, roughly 77% being singletons. Germline V gives CDR1 SEHNR, CDR2 FQNEAQ (reference sequence). V gave up 0 bases and J gave up 8 bases, with 10 bases separating them. This CDR3 comprises 14 residues. On this clone: Its antigen is unidentified.

The chain links TRBV7-9 to TRBJ1-4; D not certain. The origin of this receptor is a man aged 55 to 69 in good health and CMV-seronegative. Material: PBMCs. CDR3 in DNA: TGTGCCAGCAGCTTAGCGAGGGAGGGAGAAAAACTGTTTTTT. Protein: CASSLAREGEKLFF.